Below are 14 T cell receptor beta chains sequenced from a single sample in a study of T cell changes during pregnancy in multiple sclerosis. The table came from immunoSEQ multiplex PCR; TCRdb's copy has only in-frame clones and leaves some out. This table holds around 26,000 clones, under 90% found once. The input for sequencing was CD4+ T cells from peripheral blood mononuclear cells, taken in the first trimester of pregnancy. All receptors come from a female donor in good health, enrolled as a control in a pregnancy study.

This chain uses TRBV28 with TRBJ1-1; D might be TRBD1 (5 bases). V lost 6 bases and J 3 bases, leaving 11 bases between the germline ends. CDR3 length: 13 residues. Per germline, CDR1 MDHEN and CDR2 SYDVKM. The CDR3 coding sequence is TGTGCCAGCAGCTATGCGGGGCACACTGAAGCTTTCTTT. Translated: CASSYAGHTEAFF.

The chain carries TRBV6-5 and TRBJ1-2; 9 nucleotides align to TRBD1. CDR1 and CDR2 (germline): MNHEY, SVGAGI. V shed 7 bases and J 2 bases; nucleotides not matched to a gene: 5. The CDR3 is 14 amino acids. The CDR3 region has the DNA TGTGCCAGCAATGGACAGGGGACCAACTATGGCTACACCTTC. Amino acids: CASNGQGTNYGYTF.

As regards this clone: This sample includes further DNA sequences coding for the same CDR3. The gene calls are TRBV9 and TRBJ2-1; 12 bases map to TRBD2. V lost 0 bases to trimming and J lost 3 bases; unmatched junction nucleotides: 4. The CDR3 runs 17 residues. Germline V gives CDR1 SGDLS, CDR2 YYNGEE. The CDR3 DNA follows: TGTGCCAGCAGCGTAGAAGGACTAGCGGGGAACTACAATGAGCAGTTCTTC. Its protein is CASSVEGLAGNYNEQFF.

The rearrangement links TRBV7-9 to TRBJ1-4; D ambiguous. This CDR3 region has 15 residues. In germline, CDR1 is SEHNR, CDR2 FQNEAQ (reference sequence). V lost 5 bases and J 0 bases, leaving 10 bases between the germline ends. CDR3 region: CASSIPSTTNEKLFF. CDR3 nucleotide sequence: TGTGCCAGCAGCATTCCAAGCACAACTAATGAAAAACTGTTTTTT.

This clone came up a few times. The CDR3 region is CASSRRLAGGYNEQFF. The DNA for the CDR3 is TGTGCCAGCAGCCGTAGACTAGCGGGAGGGTACAATGAGCAGTTCTTC. V usage is TRBV13 and J usage is TRBJ2-1; 14 bases map to TRBD2. The CDR3 loop spans 16 amino acids. Germline lookup yields CDR1 PRHDT and CDR2 FYEKMQ (reference sequence). With V trimmed by 5 bases and J by 4 bases, 4 bases remained unmatched.

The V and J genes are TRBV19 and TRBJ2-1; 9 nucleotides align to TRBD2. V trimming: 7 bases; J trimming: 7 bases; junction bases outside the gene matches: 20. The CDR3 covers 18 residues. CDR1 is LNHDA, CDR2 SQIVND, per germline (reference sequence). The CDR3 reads CASKWLAGPGAVRNEQFF. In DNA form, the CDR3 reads TGTGCCAGTAAGTGGCTAGCGGGACCAGGGGCGGTGCGAAATGAGCAGTTCTTC.

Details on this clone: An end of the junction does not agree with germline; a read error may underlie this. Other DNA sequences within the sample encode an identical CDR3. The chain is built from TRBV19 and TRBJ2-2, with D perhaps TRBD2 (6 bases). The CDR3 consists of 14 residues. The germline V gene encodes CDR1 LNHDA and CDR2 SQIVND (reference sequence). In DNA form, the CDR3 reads TGTGCCAGTAGTATGGGGGGTGACACCGGAGAGCTGTTTTTT. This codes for CASSMGGDTGELFF.

CDR3 DNA sequence: TGTGCCAGTAGTATTAGCGTAGTCAATGAGCAGTTCTTC. Translating it yields CASSISVVNEQFF. V is TRBV19 and J is TRBJ2-1, with a tentative D call TRBD2 (5 bases). The V end was cut by 3 bases, the J end by 6 bases, with 9 bases between. CDR1 LNHDA and CDR2 SQIVND come from the germline V gene (reference sequence). This CDR3 spans 13 amino acids.

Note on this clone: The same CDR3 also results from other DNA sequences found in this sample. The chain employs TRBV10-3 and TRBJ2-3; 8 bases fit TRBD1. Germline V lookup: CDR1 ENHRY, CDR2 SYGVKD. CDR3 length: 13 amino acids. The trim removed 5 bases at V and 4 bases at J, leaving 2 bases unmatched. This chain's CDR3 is CAISQGAADTQYF. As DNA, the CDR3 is TGTGCCATCAGTCAGGGGGCGGCAGATACGCAGTATTTT.

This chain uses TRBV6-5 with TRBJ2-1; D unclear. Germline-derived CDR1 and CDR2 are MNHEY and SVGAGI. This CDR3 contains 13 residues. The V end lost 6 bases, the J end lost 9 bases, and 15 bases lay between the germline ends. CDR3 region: CASSVSPVREQFF. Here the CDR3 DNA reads TGTGCCAGCAGCGTAAGCCCGGTGCGTGAGCAGTTCTTC.

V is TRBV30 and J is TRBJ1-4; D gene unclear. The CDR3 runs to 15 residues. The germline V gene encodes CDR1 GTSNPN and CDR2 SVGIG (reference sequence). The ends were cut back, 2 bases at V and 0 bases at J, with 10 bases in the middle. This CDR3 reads CAWSLSGATNEKLFF. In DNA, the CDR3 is TGTGCCTGGAGTTTGTCCGGGGCAACTAATGAAAAACTGTTTTTT.

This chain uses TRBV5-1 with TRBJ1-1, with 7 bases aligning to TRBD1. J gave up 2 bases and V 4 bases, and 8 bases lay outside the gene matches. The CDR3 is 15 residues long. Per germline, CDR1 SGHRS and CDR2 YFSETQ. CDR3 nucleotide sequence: TGCGCCAGCAGCCCCCGACAGGGACTTAACACTGAAGCTTTCTTT. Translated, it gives CASSPRQGLNTEAFF. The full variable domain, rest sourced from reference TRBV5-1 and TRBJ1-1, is KAGVTQTPRYLIKTRGQQVTLSCSPISGHRSVSWYQQTPGQGLQFLFEYFSETQRNKGNFPGRFSGRQFSNSRSEMNVSTLELGDSALYLCASSPRQGLNTEAFFGQGTRLTVV.

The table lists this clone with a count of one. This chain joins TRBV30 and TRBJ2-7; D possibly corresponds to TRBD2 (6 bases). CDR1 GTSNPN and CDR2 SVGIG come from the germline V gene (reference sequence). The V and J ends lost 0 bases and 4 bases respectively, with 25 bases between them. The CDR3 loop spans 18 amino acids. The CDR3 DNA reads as TGTGCCTGGAGTGTACGAGGACTCGACCGGAGGGGACGATACGAGCAGTACTTC. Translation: CAWSVRGLDRRGRYEQYF. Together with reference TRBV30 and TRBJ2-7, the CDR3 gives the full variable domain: SQTIHQWPATLVQPVGSPLSLECTVEGTSNPNLYWYRQAAGRGLQLLFYSVGIGQISSEVPQNLSASRPQDRQFILSSKKLLLSDSGFYLCAWSVRGLDRRGRYEQYFGPGTRLTVT.

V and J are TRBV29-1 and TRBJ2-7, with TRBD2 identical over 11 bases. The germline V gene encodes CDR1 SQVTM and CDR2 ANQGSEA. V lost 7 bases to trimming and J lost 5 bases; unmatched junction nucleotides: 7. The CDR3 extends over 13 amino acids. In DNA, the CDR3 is TGCAGCGGGACACTAGCGGGAGTAAACGAGCAGTACTTC. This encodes CSGTLAGVNEQYF.